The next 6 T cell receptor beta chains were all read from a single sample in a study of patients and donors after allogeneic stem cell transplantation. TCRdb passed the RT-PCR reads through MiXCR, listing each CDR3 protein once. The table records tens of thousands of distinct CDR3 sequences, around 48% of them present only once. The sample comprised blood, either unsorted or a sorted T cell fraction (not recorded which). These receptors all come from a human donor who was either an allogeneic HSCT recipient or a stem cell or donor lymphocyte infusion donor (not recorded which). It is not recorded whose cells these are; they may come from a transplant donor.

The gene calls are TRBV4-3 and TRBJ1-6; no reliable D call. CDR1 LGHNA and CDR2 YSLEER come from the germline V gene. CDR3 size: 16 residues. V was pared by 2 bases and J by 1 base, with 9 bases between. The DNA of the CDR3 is TGCGCCAGCAGCCAACTCCTGAGTTCCTATAATTCACCCCTCCACTTT. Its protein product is CASSQLLSSYNSPLHF.

In nucleotides, the CDR3 is TGTGCCAGCAGCTTAGGCGGAGGATCACCCCTCCACTTT. Its translation: CASSLGGGSPLHF. J is TRBJ1-6 and V is TRBV7-9; D unclear. V was clipped by 1 base and J by 10 bases, with 8 bases between them. The CDR3 length is 13 residues. Germline V gene data show CDR1 as SEHNR and CDR2 as FQNEAQ (reference sequence).

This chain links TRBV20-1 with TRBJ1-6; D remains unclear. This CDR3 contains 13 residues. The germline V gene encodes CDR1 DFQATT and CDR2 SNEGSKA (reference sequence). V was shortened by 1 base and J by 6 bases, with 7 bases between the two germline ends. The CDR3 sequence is CSARGLANSPLHF. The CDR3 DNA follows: TGCAGTGCTAGAGGCCTAGCTAATTCACCCCTCCACTTT.

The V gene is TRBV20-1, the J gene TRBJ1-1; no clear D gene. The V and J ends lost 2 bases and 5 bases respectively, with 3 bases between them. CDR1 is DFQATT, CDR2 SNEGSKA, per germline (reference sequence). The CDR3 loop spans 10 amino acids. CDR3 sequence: CSARRTEAFF. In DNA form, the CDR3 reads TGCAGTGCTAGAAGAACTGAAGCTTTCTTT.

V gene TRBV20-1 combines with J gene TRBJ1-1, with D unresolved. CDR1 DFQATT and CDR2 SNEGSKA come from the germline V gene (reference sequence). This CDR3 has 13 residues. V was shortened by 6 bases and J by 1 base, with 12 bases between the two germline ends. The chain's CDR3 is CSALPGPNTEAFF. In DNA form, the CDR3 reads TGCAGTGCCCTCCCGGGCCCGAACACTGAAGCTTTCTTT.

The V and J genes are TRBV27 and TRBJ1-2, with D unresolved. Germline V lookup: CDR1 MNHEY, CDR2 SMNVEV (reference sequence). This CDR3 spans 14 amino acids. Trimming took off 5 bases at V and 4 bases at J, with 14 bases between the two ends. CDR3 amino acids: CASSENGQLYGYTF. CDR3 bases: TGTGCCAGCAGTGAGAACGGGCAGCTCTATGGCTACACCTTC.